Listed here is a single T cell receptor beta chain. The specificity of this receptor is unknown. No much larger clonotype is one base removed from it; base qualities were not supplied. PBMCs were separated by density centrifugation and stained for CD3, CD4 and CD8, after which CD4+ and CD8+ T cells were sorted on a FACSAria. Unaffected controls provided scalp biopsies and blood samples. The data originate from a study of CD8+ T cells in alopecia areata (dated by TCRdb to 2016 to 2019). Study-level background: The study used high-throughput TCRbeta sequencing to examine T cell clonal expansion in alopecia areata, in both the C3H/HeJ mouse model and human patients. Scalp clonality was compared across normal scalp (n=4), patchy alopecia areata scalp (n=8), and alopecia totalis/universalis scalp (n=8). RNA was obtained with the PAXgene miRNA kit for fixed scalp, the miRNeasy kit for PBMCs, and the RNeasy kit for mouse skin. immunoSEQ multiplex PCR using 35 Vbeta forward primers and 13 Jbeta reverse primers was used to amplify TCRbeta CDR3 regions. In humans, TCRbeta sequencing was performed on scalp tissue and on sorted CD4+ and CD8+ peripheral blood T cells from healthy controls and from patients with patchy or totalis/universalis alopecia areata. Study-wide findings and limitations: Shared TCR sequences between patients were less evident than in mice, which may be partly attributable to HLA diversity in the patient population. Lesional scalp, especially in alopecia totalis/universalis, showed higher clonality and more expanded CD8+ clones than normal scalp, suggesting antigenic drive. Resident alphabeta T cells in normal human skin are also sequenced, complicating scalp TCR repertoire analysis, unlike mouse skin dominated by gammadelta T cells.

The library was prepared using the immunoSEQ multiplex PCR assay. RNA was extracted from all samples and reverse transcribed into cDNA as template for TCR sequencing. SuperScript III was used for first-strand cDNA synthesis, primed with a 2:1 mix of oligo-dT and random hexamers. A synthetic immune receptor repertoire was used to assess amplification bias, and residual bias was removed computationally. From the authors' description of their analysis: Raw reads were preprocessed to remove errors, and CDR3 was defined by IMGT conventions from the conserved cysteine to phenylalanine. To get clonality, Shannon entropy was normalized by log2 of the number of productive unique TCRs and the result was subtracted from 1. Whether scalp clones were CD4 or CD8 was inferred by matching scalp TCRbeta sequences against CD4 and CD8 repertoires sorted from blood. The table was pulled from immuneACCESS by TCRdb, which kept in-frame rearrangements only. Such tables lose some clones; where checked, under half of the loss comes from unresolved V genes, and the rest has no known cause. V, J and clone size are taken as reported in that table, and D and trimming were inferred from the DNA itself. Recorded for this sample are around 210,000 clones; approximately 60% of them occurred a single time. The top ten clonotypes cover about 5.3% of the sample.

The specimen was CD8+ T cells sorted from blood. The TCR sequence derives from a human donor in good health.

The CDR3 here reads CATSRDRGQAGGYTF. At the DNA level, the sequence is TGTGCCACCAGCAGAGATAGGGGACAGGCGGGTGGCTACACCTTC. This sequence uses TRBV15 and TRBJ1-2, with 8 junctional bases fitting TRBD1. Relative to germline, V is missing 0 bases and J is missing 7 bases, with 7 bases of the junction outside any gene match. The CDR3 goes from the cysteine to the phenylalanine over 15 residues. Here the CDR3 DNA is all that survives: 45 bases in frame from base 1. The germline V gene (reference sequence) gives CDR1 as LNHNV and CDR2 as YYDKDF.